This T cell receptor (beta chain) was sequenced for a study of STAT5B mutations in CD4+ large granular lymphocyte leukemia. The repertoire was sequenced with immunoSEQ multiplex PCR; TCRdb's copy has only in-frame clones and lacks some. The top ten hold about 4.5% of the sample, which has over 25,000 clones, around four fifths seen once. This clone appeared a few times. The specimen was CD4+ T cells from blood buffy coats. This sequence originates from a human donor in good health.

The CDR3 sequence is CAWSPTSGLPDTQYF. DNA for the CDR3: TGTGCCTGGAGTCCGACTAGCGGTCTGCCAGATACGCAGTATTTT. The rearrangement links TRBV30 to TRBJ2-3; TRBD2 matches 9 bases. With 2 bases clipped from V and 4 bases from J, the junction kept 7 bases outside the gene matches. This CDR3 is built from 15 residues. CDR1 and CDR2 (germline): GTSNPN, SVGIG (reference sequence).